The 13 T cell receptor beta chains given below trace back to one sample, sequenced in a study of T cell repertoires and leukemia-associated antigens. MiXCR, applied by TCRdb to the 5' RACE reads, yields one record per CDR3 protein. The sample carries around 12,000 distinct CDR3 sequences, under 55% recorded once. Which antigens these TCRs recognize remains unknown. Sample: CD3+ T cells sorted from blood and cultured. All receptors come from a female donor in good health.

Ten or more counts support this clonotype. V gene TRBV6-4 combines with J gene TRBJ2-6, with 9 bases identical to TRBD1. Germline V gene data show CDR1 as MRHNA and CDR2 as SNTAGT. This CDR3 contains 18 residues. The ends lost 0 bases at V and 0 bases at J; junction bases unmatched: 3. The CDR3 loop reads CASSDSTGGRSGANVLTF. The CDR3 DNA reads as TGTGCCAGCAGTGACTCGACAGGGGGACGCTCTGGGGCCAACGTCCTGACTTTC.

This clonotype is labeled as medium-sized. The chain combines TRBV9 with TRBJ2-2; D ambiguous. Germline CDR1 reads SGDLS; CDR2 reads YYNGEE. The V gene lost 0 bases and the J gene lost 9 bases, with 3 bases spanning the gap. CDR3 length: 11 amino acids. This chain's CDR3 is CASSVARELFF. The CDR3 DNA reads TGTGCCAGCAGCGTAGCTCGGGAGCTGTTTTTT.

This clonotype has just a few counts. V gene TRBV29-1 combines with J gene TRBJ1-2; D gene unclear. The germline V and J ends were trimmed by 4 bases and 6 bases, with 12 bases remaining between them. Germline assignment: CDR1 SQVTM and CDR2 ANQGSEA. This CDR3 is 12 amino acids long. CDR3 DNA sequence: TGCAGCGTTGCCCGGCCGGAGAATGGCTACACCTTC. Translated: CSVARPENGYTF. Based on the CDR3 plus reference TRBV29-1 and TRBJ1-2, the full variable domain is SAVISQKPSRDICQRGTSLTIQCQVDSQVTMMFWYRQQPGQSLTLIATANQGSEATYESGFVIDKFPISRPNLTFSTLTVSNMSPEDSSIYLCSVARPENGYTFGSGTRLTVV.

This clonotype occurred a few times. The V and J genes are TRBV28 and TRBJ1-3; D not certain. Germline lookup yields CDR1 MDHEN and CDR2 SYDVKM. The germline V and J ends were trimmed by 8 bases and 0 bases, with 11 bases remaining between them. This CDR3 is built from 14 residues. CDR3 nucleotide sequence: TGTGCCAGCGGGTCAGTTCACTCTGGAAACACCATATATTTT. Translated: CASGSVHSGNTIYF.

The chain uses TRBV20-1 and TRBJ2-1, with 9 bases identical to TRBD2. CDR3 length: 14 residues. V shed 7 bases, J shed 3 bases, and the junction held 7 bases outside the gene matches. The germline CDR1 and CDR2 sequences are DFQATT and SNEGSKA (reference sequence). Written as DNA, the CDR3 is TGCAGTGTCCCCCCTAGCGGGGACTACAATGAGCAGTTCTTC. This sequence encodes CSVPPSGDYNEQFF.

At least ten counts were recorded for this clonotype. This sequence joins TRBV7-2 and TRBJ2-7; D gene ambiguous. With 11 bases removed from V and 0 bases from J, the gap between germline ends came to 14 bases. Germline CDR1 reads SGHTA; CDR2 reads FQGNSA. The length of the CDR3 is 13 residues. The CDR3 region has the DNA TGTGCCGGCCGGAACAGCCGCTCCTACGAGCAGTACTTC. Its translation: CAGRNSRSYEQYF. The full variable domain, with the rest looked up from reference TRBV7-2 and TRBJ2-7, is GAGVSQSPSNKVTEKGKDVELRCDPISGHTALYWYRQSLGQGLEFLIYFQGNSAPDKSGLPSDRFSAERTGGSVSTLTIQRTQQEDSAVYLCAGRNSRSYEQYFGPGTRLTVT.

The V gene is TRBV12-3 or TRBV12-4, the J gene TRBJ2-7; D ambiguous. The CDR3 loop spans 15 amino acids. The V end was cut by 1 base, the J end by 5 bases, with 15 bases between. The CDR3 loop is CASSLDPVAGDEQYF. The CDR3 DNA reads TGTGCCAGCAGTTTAGATCCAGTAGCCGGAGACGAGCAGTACTTC.

The V call is TRBV7-9, the J call TRBJ2-3; 8 bases are shared with TRBD2. CDR3 length: 14 amino acids. V gave up 1 base and J gave up 5 bases; unmatched junction bases: 2. Per germline, CDR1 SEHNR and CDR2 FQNEAQ (reference sequence). CDR3 in DNA: TGTGCCAGCAGCTTAGGTCTAGCGGGAGATACGCAGTATTTT. Its translation is CASSLGLAGDTQYF.

This rearrangement joins TRBV7-3 to TRBJ2-1; 8 bases fit TRBD1. Trimming cost V 4 bases and J 9 bases; bases outside gene matches: 14. CDR1 is SGHTA, CDR2 FQGTGA, per germline. The CDR3 consists of 16 residues. The CDR3 nucleotides read TGTGCCAGCAGCTCCTCCGGGACAGGTCCTTGGGGTGAGCAGTTCTTC. It codes for CASSSSGTGPWGEQFF.

The chain employs TRBV20-1 and TRBJ2-7; 8 bases match TRBD2. The CDR3 extends over 14 amino acids. The J segment lost 7 bases and the V segment lost 1 base, leaving 9 bases of the junction unmatched. From germline, CDR1 is DFQATT and CDR2 SNEGSKA (reference sequence). The CDR3 is CSARVREGLWEQYF. The CDR3 DNA reads as TGCAGTGCTAGAGTCCGGGAGGGCCTCTGGGAGCAGTACTTC.

The genes are TRBV18 and TRBJ2-5, with D possibly called TRBD1 or TRBD2 (5 bases each). The CDR3 consists of 15 residues. Germline V gene sequence: CDR1 KGHSH, CDR2 LQKENI. Between the trimmed V and J ends, which lost 2 bases and 2 bases, there was a span of 12 bases. In DNA form, the CDR3 reads TGTGCCAGCTCACCAATTGGGACCACACAAGAGACCCAGTACTTC. Translating it yields CASSPIGTTQETQYF. Together with reference TRBV18 and TRBJ2-5, the CDR3 gives the full variable domain: NAGVMQNPRHLVRRRGQEARLRCSPMKGHSHVYWYRQLPEEGLKFMVYLQKENIIDESGMPKERFSAEFPKEGPSILRIQQVVRGDSAAYFCASSPIGTTQETQYFGPGTRLLVL.

As regards this clonotype: Without the conserved terminal phenylalanine or tryptophan, this CDR3 likely stems from a read error. The rearrangement links TRBV5-1 to TRBJ2-5, with D perhaps TRBD2 (7 bases). Germline CDR1 and CDR2: SGHRS and YFSETQ. CDR3 size: 15 residues. Trimming shortened V by 5 bases and J by 3 bases, and 17 bases separated the two germline ends. The CDR3 here is CASSRGGLTEETQYL. DNA for the CDR3: TGCGCCAGCAGTAGGGGGGGGCTGACGGAAGAGACCCAGTACCTC.

The rearrangement uses TRBV5-1 and TRBJ1-1, with a weak D call TRBD1 (5 bases). The ends were cut back, 2 bases at V and 2 bases at J, with 19 bases in the middle. Germline V CDR1 and CDR2: SGHRS, YFSETQ. This CDR3 is 17 amino acids long. The CDR3 nucleotides read TGCGCCAGCAGCTTCGCCACCGGGCCCGGGGGTAACACTGAAGCTTTCTTT. Its protein is CASSFATGPGGNTEAFF.